A selection of T cell receptor beta chains follows, all from one sample in a study of CD8+ T cells in alopecia areata. Sequencing used immunoSEQ multiplex PCR; TCRdb keeps in-frame clones, though not all of them. The repertoire consists of around 100,000 clones, with less than 75% occurring once and the leading ten covering over 9%. The sample consisted of CD8+ T cells sorted from blood, taken at week 24, from a patient treated with tofacitinib. These receptors originate from a human donor with alopecia areata. CDR3s include the opening cysteine and the closing phenylalanine or tryptophan. A D gene is named only where the DNA matches it firmly. Clone size is stated in some rows and not others, as once, few, many or a class when expanded.

V: TRBV15
size: once
J: TRBJ2-1
D: TRBD1
DNA: TGTGCCACCAGCAGCCCGGGACAGGGGAACCATGAGCAGTTCTTC
CDR3: CATSSPGQGNHEQFF

V: TRBV30
size: few
J: TRBJ2-1
D: NA
DNA: TGTGCCTGGAGTGTAGAAATTAACCATGAGCAGTTCTTC
CDR3: CAWSVEINHEQFF

V: TRBV30
size: once
J: TRBJ1-2
D: NA
DNA: TGTGCCTGGAGCGCGGTTGGGTTGTCAGACTATGGCTACACCTTC
CDR3: CAWSAVGLSDYGYTF

V: TRBV4-1
size: NA
J: TRBJ2-7
D: NA
DNA: TGCGCCAGCAGCCAAGAGGGAGGGGGCCTCTACGAGCAGTACTTC
CDR3: CASSQEGGGLYEQYF

V: TRBV19
size: NA
J: TRBJ1-2
D: NA
DNA: TGTGCCAGTAGTATGGACCAGGTTAACTATGGCTACACCTTC
CDR3: CASSMDQVNYGYTF

V: TRBV6-6
size: NA
J: TRBJ2-7
D: NA
DNA: TGTGCCAGCAGTTACTCTTCCTACGAGCAGTACTTC
CDR3: CASSYSSYEQYF

V: TRBV30
size: NA
J: TRBJ1-1
D: TRBD1
DNA: TGTGCCTGGAGAGTCGGGACAGAGAACACTGAAGCTTTCTTT
CDR3: CAWRVGTENTEAFF

V: TRBV27
size: NA
J: TRBJ2-1
D: NA
DNA: TGTGCCAGCAGCTTCCAGGGTTCCTACAATGAGCAGTTCTTC
CDR3: CASSFQGSYNEQFF

V: TRBV5-4
size: NA
J: TRBJ2-1
D: NA
DNA: TGTGCCAGCAGCCGGACAGAAAATGAGCAGTTCTTC
CDR3: CASSRTENEQFF

V: TRBV2
size: NA
J: TRBJ1-5
D: NA
DNA: TGTGCCAGCAGTGACAGAAATAGCAATCAGCCCCAGCATTTT
CDR3: CASSDRNSNQPQHF

V: TRBV7-9
size: NA
J: TRBJ1-2
D: NA
DNA: TGTGCCAGCAGCTTAGCGGGGGGCGGGCCTGACTATGGCTACACCTTC
CDR3: CASSLAGGGPDYGYTF

V: TRBV27
size: NA
J: TRBJ2-7
D: NA
DNA: TGTGCCAGCAGTCCAGCGGGACAGTTCTACGAGCAGTACTTC
CDR3: CASSPAGQFYEQYF

V: TRBV27
size: NA
J: TRBJ2-5
D: NA
DNA: TGTGCCAGCAGTTTAATTCCCGGGTCCGGGGGATGGGAGACCCAGTACTTC
CDR3: CASSLIPGSGGWETQYF

V: TRBV7-9
size: NA
J: TRBJ2-7
D: TRBD1
DNA: TGTGCCAGCAGCGGGGACAGAGCCTGGGAGCAGTACTTC
CDR3: CASSGDRAWEQYF

V: TRBV13
size: NA
J: TRBJ2-1
D: NA
DNA: TGTGCCAGCAGCTTAGACGGATATGAGCAGTTCTTC
CDR3: CASSLDGYEQFF

V: TRBV7-9
size: NA
J: TRBJ1-2
D: TRBD1
DNA: TGTGCCAGCAGCATAACGGACAGGGGGCTGGGCTATGGCTACACCTTC
CDR3: CASSITDRGLGYGYTF

V: TRBV5-1
size: NA
J: TRBJ2-1
D: NA
DNA: TGCGCCAGCAGCAATTTTCGACAGGCAAGCTCCTACAATGAGCAGTTCTTC
CDR3: CASSNFRQASSYNEQFF

V: TRBV5-1
size: NA
J: TRBJ2-1
D: TRBD2
DNA: TGCGCCAGCAGCTTGGCCCAGCGGGGGGTTGCTAGCTCCTACAATGAGCAGTTCTTC
CDR3: CASSLAQRGVASSYNEQFF

V: TRBV6-1
size: NA
J: TRBJ2-2
D: NA
DNA: TGTGCCAGCAGTGAAGGCGAAGGGGAGACCGGGGAGCTGTTTTTT
CDR3: CASSEGEGETGELFF

V: TRBV13
size: NA
J: TRBJ1-5
D: NA
DNA: TGTGCCAGCAGCTTAGGCAGGTCCTACCCCCAGCATTTT
CDR3: CASSLGRSYPQHF

V: TRBV25-1
size: NA
J: TRBJ2-6
D: NA
DNA: TGTGCCAGCAGTGAATTTCAGGTCTCTTCCTCTGGGGCCAACGTCCTGACTTTC
CDR3: CASSEFQVSSSGANVLTF

V: TRBV5-1
size: NA
J: TRBJ1-1
D: NA
DNA: TGCGCCAGCAGCTTCGCGGTGGACACTGAAGCTTTCTTT
CDR3: CASSFAVDTEAFF

V: TRBV5-6
size: NA
J: TRBJ2-1
D: NA
DNA: TGTGCCAGCAGCTCGTACAATGAGCAGTTCTTC
CDR3: CASSSYNEQFF

V: TRBV7-8
size: NA
J: TRBJ2-5
D: TRBD1
DNA: TGTGCCAGCAGCTTAGCGACAGGGGGCTTAGAGACCCAGTACTTC
CDR3: CASSLATGGLETQYF

V: TRBV6-5
size: NA
J: TRBJ1-1
D: NA
DNA: TGTGCCAGCAGTTACTCTTTGGCGCAGGGGAACACTGAAGCTTTCTTT
CDR3: CASSYSLAQGNTEAFF

V: TRBV6-6
size: NA
J: TRBJ2-3
D: NA
DNA: TGTGCCAGCAGTGTCCGGGCGGGGACCATCACAGATACGCAGTATTTT
CDR3: CASSVRAGTITDTQYF

V: TRBV5-6
size: few
J: TRBJ2-1
D: NA
DNA: TGTGCCAGCACCTATTGGCCCGAAGGGCAGTTCTTC
CDR3: CASTYWPEGQFF

V: TRBV10-3
size: NA
J: TRBJ2-3
D: NA
DNA: TGTGCCATCAGTGAGTCGTCACAGCTAGATACGCAGTATTTT
CDR3: CAISESSQLDTQYF

V: TRBV20-1
size: few
J: TRBJ2-7
D: TRBD2
DNA: TGCAGTGCACCGGGACTAGGGGAGCAGTACTTC
CDR3: CSAPGLGEQYF

V: TRBV5-4
size: few
J: TRBJ2-2
D: NA
DNA: TGTGCCAGCAGCTTGGGTTCCAGGGGCAACACCGGGGAGCTGTTTTTT
CDR3: CASSLGSRGNTGELFF

V: TRBV10-3
size: few
J: TRBJ1-6
D: TRBD1
DNA: TGTGCCATCAGTGGGGGACAGGGGAATTCACCCCTCCACTTT
CDR3: CAISGGQGNSPLHF

V: TRBV5-4
size: NA
J: TRBJ1-2
D: NA
DNA: TGTGCCAGCAGACTGACAGTGGGGTATGGCTACACCTTC
CDR3: CASRLTVGYGYTF

V: TRBV13
size: NA
J: TRBJ2-7
D: NA
DNA: TGTGCCAGCAGCCCTTCGTCCTACTCCTACGAGCAGTACTTC
CDR3: CASSPSSYSYEQYF

V: TRBV4-1
size: NA
J: TRBJ1-1
D: NA
DNA: TGCGCCAGCAGCCCACAGGGACGGGGCACCACTGAAGCTTTCTTT
CDR3: CASSPQGRGTTEAFF

V: TRBV13
size: NA
J: TRBJ2-5
D: NA
DNA: TGTGCCAGCAGCCCAGAGGGGCCCCAAGAGACCCAGTACTTC
CDR3: CASSPEGPQETQYF

V: TRBV5-6
size: NA
J: TRBJ1-5
D: TRBD1
DNA: TGTGCCAGCAGCTCGGGACAGGGGTATTCTAGCAATCAGCCCCAGCATTTT
CDR3: CASSSGQGYSSNQPQHF

V: TRBV25-1
size: NA
J: TRBJ2-7
D: NA
DNA: TGTGCCAGCAGTGACCCCGAGACAACTACTGCCTACGAGCAGTACTTC
CDR3: CASSDPETTTAYEQYF

V: TRBV9
size: NA
J: TRBJ2-1
D: NA
DNA: TGTGCCAGCAGCTTCACCTACAATGAGCAGTTCTTC
CDR3: CASSFTYNEQFF

V: TRBV5-4
size: NA
J: TRBJ1-1
D: TRBD1
DNA: TGTGCCAGCAGCCCCTGGACAGGGAGGGACACTGAAGCTTTCTTT
CDR3: CASSPWTGRDTEAFF

V: TRBV9
size: NA
J: TRBJ1-6
D: NA
DNA: TGTGCCAGCAGCGTAGATGACAGCGGTTCACCCCTCCACTTT
CDR3: CASSVDDSGSPLHF

V: TRBV30
size: few
J: TRBJ2-7
D: TRBD1
DNA: TGTGCCTGGAGCGAACTCCTCGGGACAGCTCAAACCTACGAGCAGTACTTC
CDR3: CAWSELLGTAQTYEQYF

V: TRBV28
size: NA
J: TRBJ2-3
D: TRBD1
DNA: TGTGCCAGCAGTTGGGGACAGGGGGAGGATACGCAGTATTTT
CDR3: CASSWGQGEDTQYF

V: TRBV9
size: NA
J: TRBJ2-1
D: TRBD1
DNA: TGTGCCAGCACCGGGACAGGGAGGTACAATGAGCAGTTCTTC
CDR3: CASTGTGRYNEQFF

V: TRBV27
size: NA
J: TRBJ1-2
D: TRBD1
DNA: TGTGCCAGCAGATCCCCGGGACAGGGGGCTACTAACTATGGCTACACCTTC
CDR3: CASRSPGQGATNYGYTF

V: TRBV29-1
size: few
J: TRBJ2-5
D: NA
DNA: TGCAGCGTTGAAGGGTCGAGGAGTGGACCAACGGAAGAGACCCAGTACTTC
CDR3: CSVEGSRSGPTEETQYF

V: TRBV5-6
size: NA
J: TRBJ2-7
D: TRBD1
DNA: TGTGCCAGCAGCTTAACAGGGGAACTCTACGAGCAGTACTTC
CDR3: CASSLTGELYEQYF

V: TRBV6-5
size: NA
J: TRBJ1-4
D: NA
DNA: TGTGCCAGCAGTTACTCCGGGACACCTAATGAAAAACTGTTTTTT
CDR3: CASSYSGTPNEKLFF